The clone carrying this T cell receptor (beta chain) was counted between two and nine times. This entry is derived from a study of T-cell memory formation after mild COVID-19. Via MiXCR, TCRdb re-called the 5' RACE reads, giving one row per CDR3 protein. The data contain 290,000 or so distinct CDR3 sequences, roughly a fifth of them singletons. The CDR3 is 11 residues long. Trimming removed 6 bases from V and 13 bases from J, with 13 bases in between. CDR1 and CDR2 (germline): MGHRA, YSYEKL. This TCR derives from a young man who had mild COVID-19 (a few samples of this study predate the infection). Cell type and time point are not known. Material: PBMCs or a T cell subset sorted from them (not recorded which). J is TRBJ2-1 and V is TRBV4-1; a weak D match, TRBD2 (6 bases). The chain's CDR3 is CASRGGAGQFF. As DNA, the CDR3 is TGCGCCAGCAGGGGGGGAGCGGGCCAGTTCTTC.